These T cell receptor beta chains were read from a single sample in a study of cytomegalovirus exposure and HLA in healthy donors. Assay: immunoSEQ multiplex PCR; the TCRdb copy retains only in-frame clones and omits some. The sample carries about 140,000 clones, roughly 70% recorded once. The sequencing sample was made of PBMCs. These receptors all come from a man aged 25 to 40 in good health and CMV-seronegative. Both conserved end residues are part of each CDR3. Fields, in order: J gene, V gene, clone size, D gene, CDR3 DNA, CDR3 protein. D genes are given only for firm matches. Rows give clone size only sometimes, using once, few, many, or a class for an expanded clone.

>TRBJ2-3|TRBV9|.|.
TGTGCCAGCAGCGTAGACATTATCAGCACAGATACGCAGTATTTT
CASSVDIISTDTQYF
>TRBJ2-7|TRBV5-4|once|.
TGTGCCAGCAGCCTAGACCGCTACGAGCAGTACTTC
CASSLDRYEQYF
>TRBJ2-7|TRBV14|.|.
TGTGCCAGCAGCCAGCGGGGGCGTTCCTACGAGCAGTACTTC
CASSQRGRSYEQYF
>TRBJ2-1|TRBV9|.|TRBD2
TGTGCCAGCAGCGACAGTTCGGGGACTAGCGGGAGGTCCTACAATGAGCAGTTCTTC
CASSDSSGTSGRSYNEQFF
>TRBJ2-6|TRBV7-9|once|TRBD1
TGTGCCAGCAGCTTAACAGGGGCTGGGGCCAACGTCCTGACTTTC
CASSLTGAGANVLTF
>TRBJ2-3|TRBV28|.|.
TGTGCCAGCAGTTTCCCCAGCGGGCGGGGCACAGATACGCAGTATTTT
CASSFPSGRGTDTQYF
>TRBJ2-6|TRBV29-1|.|.
TGCAGCGTTCGGGAGAATGGGGCCAACGTCCTGACTTTC
CSVRENGANVLTF
>TRBJ1-1|TRBV6-6|once|.
TGTGCCAGCACCTACGGTGGCACTGAAGCTTTCTTT
CASTYGGTEAFF
>TRBJ2-1|TRBV28|.|TRBD1
TGTGCCAGCAGTTCCGGGGACAGGGTAGCGAATGAGCAGTTCTTC
CASSSGDRVANEQFF
>TRBJ2-7|TRBV29-1|.|TRBD1
TGCAGCGTAGGACAGGGAGGCGAGCAGTACTTC
CSVGQGGEQYF
>TRBJ1-2|TRBV6-5|.|.
TGTGCCAGCAGCCCCGGCGGTGGCTACACCTTC
CASSPGGGYTF
>TRBJ1-2|TRBV15|.|.
TGTGCCACCAGCACCCGAGGGGGGGACTATGGCTACACCTTC
CATSTRGGDYGYTF
>TRBJ1-4|TRBV28|.|TRBD1
TGTGCCAGCAGCCGGGACAGGGCTAATGAAAAACTGTTTTTT
CASSRDRANEKLFF
>TRBJ2-3|TRBV18|.|.
TGTGCCAGCTCACCATTTTCGGGAAGCACAGATACGCAGTATTTT
CASSPFSGSTDTQYF
>TRBJ2-7|TRBV5-1|.|.
TGCGCCAGCAGCTTGGGTGGGAGCGTCTACGAGCAGTACTTC
CASSLGGSVYEQYF
>TRBJ2-2|TRBV7-6|.|TRBD1
TGTGCCAGCAGCTTTCAACAGGGGGGTAACACCGGGGAGCTGTTTTTT
CASSFQQGGNTGELFF
>TRBJ2-3|TRBV7-3|.|.
TGTGCCAGCAGGCCCACAGGAAGGTATAGAGATACGCAGTATTTT
CASRPTGRYRDTQYF
>TRBJ2-6|TRBV19|.|.
TGTGCCAGTAGTATAAGGACAGATAGTTCTGGGGCCAACGGCCTGACTTTC
CASSIRTDSSGANGLTF
>TRBJ1-4|TRBV9|.|TRBD1
TGTGCCAGCAGCGTAGCGGGGACAGGGAGTGAAAAACTGTTTTTT
CASSVAGTGSEKLFF
>TRBJ2-2|TRBV10-3|.|.
TGTGCCATCACCCTGGACGGGCGGGCCGGGGAGCTGTTTTTT
CAITLDGRAGELFF
>TRBJ2-3|TRBV5-1|.|TRBD2
TGCGCCAGCAGCTTGGGACTAGCGGGGGGGTACACAGATACGCAGTATTTT
CASSLGLAGGYTDTQYF
>TRBJ1-2|TRBV5-1|.|TRBD1
TGCGCCAGCAGCTTGGAAGGACAGGGGCCTCTTGGCTACACCTTC
CASSLEGQGPLGYTF
>TRBJ1-4|TRBV10-1|.|TRBD1
TGCGCCAGCAGTGAGTCGGGGACAGGTCTAGAAAAACTGTTTTTT
CASSESGTGLEKLFF
>TRBJ2-1|TRBV19|.|TRBD2
TGTGCCAGTAGTATATATAGCGGGAGCCCCAAACAGGAGCAGTTCTTC
CASSIYSGSPKQEQFF
>TRBJ1-2|TRBV9|.|.
TGTGCCAGCAGCACATCGACAGGAACCTATGACTACACCTTC
CASSTSTGTYDYTF